This TCR beta chain was captured in a study of CD8+ T cells in alopecia areata. Study observations and caveats: TCRs were shared less clearly across patients than in mice, possibly for HLA-related reasons. Across lesional scalp, and particularly alopecia totalis/universalis, clonality surpassed that of normal scalp.

In regard to this clone: The antigen is unknown.

Germline V gene data show CDR1 as SNHLY and CDR2 as FYNNEI. V was pared by 8 bases and J by 15 bases, with 11 bases between. The CDR3 is made up of 10 amino acids. TCR sequencing used cDNA made by reverse transcription of extracted RNA. This table comes from immunoSEQ multiplex PCR, and its TCRdb copy is limited to in-frame clones, with some not included. The table lists some 170,000 clones, just over 65% of them singletons. The chain has TRBV2 and TRBJ1-6, with a tentative D call TRBD1 (5 bases). This sample comprised CD8+ T cells sorted from blood, obtained at week 0. This clonotype was obtained from a human donor with alopecia areata. The CDR3 is CASGGTVLHF. The CDR3 bases are TGTGCCAGCGGGGGGACGGTCCTCCACTTT.